This is a list of T cell receptor beta chains from one sample in a study of blood T cell repertoires in COVID-19. Assay used: immunoSEQ multiplex PCR; TCRdb lists only in-frame clones, some missing. The data show around 300,000 clones, with 91% seen just once and 2% to 2.5% held by the top ten. Sequencing was done on a sample of peripheral blood. The receptors were sampled from a woman aged 30 to 39 with COVID-19, enrolled during active disease. CDR3s include the opening cysteine and the closing phenylalanine or tryptophan. Each record gives: D gene, J gene, V gene, CDR3 protein. D genes are given only for firm matches.

>NA|TRBJ1-2|TRBV5-4
CASSFLGEDGYTF
>TRBD1|TRBJ2-2|TRBV11-3
CASSLGRQGWTGELFF
>TRBD1|TRBJ1-1|TRBV4-2
CASSQGGDRGLDTEAFF
>NA|TRBJ2-7|TRBV19
CASSIRDGGNEQYF
>TRBD1|TRBJ2-5|TRBV25-1
CASRAGGRETQYF
>NA|TRBJ1-4|TRBV12-5
CASGLGTENEKLFF
>NA|TRBJ1-1|TRBV7-6
CASSLGQDRFAFF
>NA|TRBJ1-5|TRBV6-1
CASSEWPEGLSNQPQHF
>NA|TRBJ1-4|TRBV19
CASSTPDRYTGTTNEKLFF
>NA|TRBJ1-1|TRBV10-2
CASNSRNTEAFF
>TRBD1|TRBJ1-2|TRBV6-1
CASSEVGQGHGYTF
>NA|TRBJ1-1|TRBV5-5
CASSLAGHPEAFF
>TRBD2|TRBJ2-1|TRBV5-1
CASSPGTSGAEQFF
>NA|TRBJ1-1|TRBV2
CASSYRVLNTEAFF
>NA|TRBJ2-7|TRBV11-2
CASSQTRSAHEQYF
>NA|TRBJ1-1|TRBV10-1
CASSLGLNTEAFF
>NA|TRBJ1-1|TRBV28
CASSPAVTEAFF
>TRBD1|TRBJ1-2|TRBV19
CASSMGTGSSTLYGYTF
>TRBD1|TRBJ2-5|TRBV29-1
CSVEPGQGPMTQYF
>NA|TRBJ2-5|TRBV7-3
CASSSGETQYF
>TRBD1|TRBJ1-2|TRBV11-3
CASSLSGTVHGYTF
>NA|TRBJ2-1|TRBV9
CASSVGGRGSYNEQFF
>TRBD1|TRBJ1-2|TRBV7-2
CASSLKSWDSSGYTF
>TRBD1|TRBJ2-1|TRBV30
CAWNLGQGGNEQFF
>TRBD1|TRBJ2-1|TRBV5-1
CASSLDRGNEQFF
>TRBD1|TRBJ1-4|TRBV2
CASSEGDRVSEKLFF
>NA|TRBJ2-5|TRBV6-5
CASSYDLEETQYF
>NA|TRBJ1-6|TRBV2
CASTRGQLVNSPLHF
>TRBD2|TRBJ2-1|TRBV30
CAWSVRLAGRNEQFF
>NA|TRBJ1-1|TRBV6-2/TRBV6-3
CASSYYQENTEAFF
>NA|TRBJ1-5|TRBV7-6
CASSLAAGFNSNQPQHF
>NA|TRBJ2-1|TRBV29-1
CSVYTGINNEQFF
>NA|TRBJ1-5|TRBV30
CAWKRGGGNQPQHF
>NA|TRBJ1-5|TRBV6-5
CASSPRGGQPQHF
>NA|TRBJ1-5|TRBV19
CASSDDSRQPQHF
>NA|TRBJ2-3|TRBV11-2
CASNRGSVTDTQYF
>TRBD1|TRBJ1-2|TRBV7-9
CASRSLSGDRGGYTF
>TRBD1|TRBJ2-7|TRBV19
CASSISGTGLEQYF
>NA|TRBJ2-5|TRBV6-6
CASSQTRQATQETQYF
>NA|TRBJ1-6|TRBV15
CATSRKQGFNLHF
>NA|TRBJ1-2|TRBV27
CASSGGGGGPPYGYTF
>NA|TRBJ2-2|TRBV18
CASSFRSAGGTGELFF
>NA|TRBJ2-1|TRBV6-5
CASSYSGVGGSDEQFF
>TRBD2|TRBJ2-3|TRBV7-2
CASSSPYGTSGSTDTQYF
>NA|TRBJ1-2|TRBV5-4
CASSSQWYGYTF
>TRBD1|TRBJ1-5|TRBV19
CASSRQTGGRNQPQHF
>TRBD1|TRBJ2-2|TRBV5-4
CASSWGTGDTGELFF
>TRBD1|TRBJ2-3|TRBV29-1
CSVHTGVNTQYF
>NA|TRBJ1-1|TRBV29-1
CSVGEGDTEAFF
>TRBD1|TRBJ1-1|TRBV7-9
CASTLTGNAEAFF
>TRBD2|TRBJ2-3|TRBV29-1
CSTSGRDQDTQYF
>NA|TRBJ2-7|TRBV10-3
CAITPSPGTYEQYF
>TRBD1|TRBJ2-7|TRBV28
CASSLSTGVTYEQYF
>TRBD2|TRBJ2-1|TRBV25-1
CASSGLAGGDNEQFF
>NA|TRBJ2-1|TRBV11-2
CASSWQILIPNEQFF
>NA|TRBJ1-5|TRBV4-1
CASSLSLDRKGNQPQHF
>NA|TRBJ1-3|TRBV11-2
CASSLVYTIYF